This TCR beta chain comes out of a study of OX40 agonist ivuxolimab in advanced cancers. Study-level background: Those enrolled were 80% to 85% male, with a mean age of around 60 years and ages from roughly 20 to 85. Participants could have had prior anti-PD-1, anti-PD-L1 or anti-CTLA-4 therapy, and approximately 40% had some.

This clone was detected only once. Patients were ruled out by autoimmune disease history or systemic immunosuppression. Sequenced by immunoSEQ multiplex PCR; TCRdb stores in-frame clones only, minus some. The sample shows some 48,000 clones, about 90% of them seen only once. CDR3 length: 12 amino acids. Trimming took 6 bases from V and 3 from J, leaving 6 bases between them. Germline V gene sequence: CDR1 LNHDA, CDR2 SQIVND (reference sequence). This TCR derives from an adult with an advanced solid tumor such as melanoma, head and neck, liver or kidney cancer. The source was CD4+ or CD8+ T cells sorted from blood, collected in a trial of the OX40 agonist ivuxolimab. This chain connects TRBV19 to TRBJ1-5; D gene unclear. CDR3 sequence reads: CASRHLNQPQHF. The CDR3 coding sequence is TGTGCCAGTAGGCACCTCAATCAGCCCCAGCATTTT. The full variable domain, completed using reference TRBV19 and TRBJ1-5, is DGGITQSPKYLFRKEGQNVTLSCEQNLNHDAMYWYRQDPGQGLRLIYYSQIVNDFQKGDIAEGYSVSREKKESFPLTVTSAQKNPTAFYLCASRHLNQPQHFGDGTRLSIL.